This paragraph covers one T cell receptor beta chain sequence. Antigen specificity is unknown. CDR3 length equals 12 residues. The germline CDR1 and CDR2 sequences are SGHTA and FQGNSA. Trimming stripped 5 bases from V and 1 base from J, with 5 bases between. The data were produced by immunoSEQ multiplex PCR, yet TCRdb's version contains in-frame clones alone and is incomplete. Here the sample spans over 120,000 clones, more than 70% being singletons. Pooling was applied to second doses at about 4 or about 12 weeks. The data stem from a study of T cell responses to AZD1222 COVID-19 vaccine. Whole-study findings and limits: Clonal diversity may have been underestimated, and the donors were mostly white British, with more females than males. Repertoire collection took place solely once the T cell response had peaked.

This sequence joins TRBV7-2 and TRBJ1-1, with D uncertain. The sequences come from peripheral blood, collected 28 days after the second AZD1222 dose. The TCR comes from an adult who received the AZD1222 COVID-19 vaccine. The CDR3 loop is CASSQQNTEAFF. The CDR3 DNA reads as TGTGCCAGCAGCCAGCAGAACACTGAAGCTTTCTTT.